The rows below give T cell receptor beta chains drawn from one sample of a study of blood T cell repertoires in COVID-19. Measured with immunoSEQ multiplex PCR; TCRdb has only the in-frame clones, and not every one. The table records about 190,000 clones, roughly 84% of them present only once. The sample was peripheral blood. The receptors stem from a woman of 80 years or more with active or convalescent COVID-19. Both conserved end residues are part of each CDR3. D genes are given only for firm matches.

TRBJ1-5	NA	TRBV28	TGTGCCAGCAGTTTTGCCCTCGTGGCTTTCAATCAGCCCCAGCATTTT	CASSFALVAFNQPQHF
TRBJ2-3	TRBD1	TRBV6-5	TGTGCCGGTCGACAGGGGTACACAGATACGCAGTATTTT	CAGRQGYTDTQYF
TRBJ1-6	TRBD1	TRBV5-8	TGTGCCAGCAGCCCCCGACAGGGGGGGTCACCCCTCCACTTT	CASSPRQGGSPLHF
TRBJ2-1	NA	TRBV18	TGTGCCAGCTCACCAGCGGGGTCCGATGAGCAGTTCTTC	CASSPAGSDEQFF
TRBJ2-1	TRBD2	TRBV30	TGTGCCTGGACTAGCGGGAGACACTACAATGAGCAGTTCTTC	CAWTSGRHYNEQFF
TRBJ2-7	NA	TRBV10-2	TGCGCCACCTATCGGGTTTCCTACGAGCAGTACTTC	CATYRVSYEQYF
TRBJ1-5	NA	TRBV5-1	TGCGCCAGCAGCCTCGACAGCAATGTTAATCAGCCCCAGCATTTT	CASSLDSNVNQPQHF
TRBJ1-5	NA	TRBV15	TGTGCCACCAGTCGGGACTTTCAACAGCCCCAGCATTTT	CATSRDFQQPQHF
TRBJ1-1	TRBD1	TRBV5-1	TGCGCCAGCAGCGGAAGACAGGGAACGGACACTGAAGCTTTCTTT	CASSGRQGTDTEAFF
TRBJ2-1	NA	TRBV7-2	TGTGCCAGCAGCTTAAGTGGTGGGGGAGGATTCGATGAGCAGTTCTTC	CASSLSGGGGFDEQFF
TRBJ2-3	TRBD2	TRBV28	TGTGCCAGCAGGGAGACTAGCGGGAGGGCGGGAGATACGCAGTATTTT	CASRETSGRAGDTQYF
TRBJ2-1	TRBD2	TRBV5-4	TGTGCCAGCAGCTTATGGACTAGCGGGAGCGATGAGCAGTTCTTC	CASSLWTSGSDEQFF
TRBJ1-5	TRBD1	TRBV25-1	TGTGCCAGCAACTCAACCGGGACAGCAAATCAGCCCCAGCATTTT	CASNSTGTANQPQHF
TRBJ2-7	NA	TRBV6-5	TGTGCCAGCAGTTACCGGCCGAGGGACGAGCAGTACTTC	CASSYRPRDEQYF
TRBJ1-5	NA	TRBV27	TGTGCCAGCAGTCCAAATAGGGGCACAGGCAATCAGCCCCAGCATTTT	CASSPNRGTGNQPQHF
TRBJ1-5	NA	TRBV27	TGTGCCAGCAGTCCCCGGGGTACAACGAATCAGCCCCAGCATTTT	CASSPRGTTNQPQHF
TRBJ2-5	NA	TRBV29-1	TGCAGCGTTGCCGAGGGCGCAGAGACCCAGTACTTC	CSVAEGAETQYF
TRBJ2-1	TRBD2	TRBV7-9	TGTGCCAGCAGCTTCACTACTAGCGGGAGCTCCTACAATGAGCAGTTCTTC	CASSFTTSGSSYNEQFF
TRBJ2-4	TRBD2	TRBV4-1	TGCGCCAGCAGCCAAGATGGTACTAGCGGGAGGGCGGGGTCAGCCAAAAACATTCAGTACTTC	CASSQDGTSGRAGSAKNIQYF
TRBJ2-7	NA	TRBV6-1	TGTGCCAGCAGCCGCGCCTACGAGCAGTACTTC	CASSRAYEQYF
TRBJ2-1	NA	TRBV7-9	TGTGCCAGCAGCCCGAAGTCCATGGGGGGAGCTGAGCAGTTCTTC	CASSPKSMGGAEQFF
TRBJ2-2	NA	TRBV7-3	TGTGCCAGCAGCTTAGGCCGGGAGCGGGAGCTGTTTTTT	CASSLGRERELFF
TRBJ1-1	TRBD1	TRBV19	TGTGCCAGTAGTATGACAGGGGGATCCCTGAGCACTGAAGCTTTCTTT	CASSMTGGSLSTEAFF
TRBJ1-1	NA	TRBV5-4	TGTGCCAGCAGCTTTGCTGGGGGCGTTATCACTGAAGCTTTCTTT	CASSFAGGVITEAFF